The TCR beta chain described here comes from a study of T cell responses to AZD1222 COVID-19 vaccine. Clones were read by immunoSEQ multiplex PCR, and TCRdb kept only the in-frame ones, dropping some. The repertoire has around 180,000 clones, approximately 86% of them found once; the top ten carry 2.6%. The CDR3 sequence is 16 residues long. Germline V gives CDR1 LNHDA, CDR2 SQIVND (reference sequence). The trim removed 4 bases at V and 6 bases at J, leaving 11 bases unmatched. The specimen comprised peripheral blood, sampled on day 0 of AZD1222 vaccination. This TCR was sampled from an adult in good health. The rearrangement joins TRBV19 to TRBJ1-1, with 10 bases aligning to TRBD1. This CDR3 is CASSRSAGQGLPEAFF. The CDR3 DNA reads TGTGCCAGTAGTAGGTCAGCGGGACAGGGGTTACCTGAAGCTTTCTTT.